This passage covers 5 T cell receptor beta chains from one sample sequenced in a study of T cells in Graves' hyperthyroidism and ophthalmopathy. RNA transcripts provided the source from which TCR beta CDR3 regions were amplified. The TCR CDR3 was amplified in a first-round RT-PCR using the HTBI primer set. TCRdb ran MiXCR on the multiplex PCR reads and lists one entry per CDR3 protein. The table shows roughly 290,000 distinct CDR3 sequences, with 10% to 15% occurring only once. The sequencing input was blood. The source of these receptors is a woman in her 30s with Graves' hyperthyroidism that later progressed to Graves' ophthalmopathy.

This clonotype was counted ten times or more. The V and J genes are TRBV11-2 and TRBJ2-3; TRBD2 agrees at 7 bases. Germline trimming cut 2 bases from V and 0 bases from J; bases unmatched to any gene: 11. This CDR3 is 18 amino acids long. In germline, CDR1 is SGHAT, CDR2 FQNNGV. CDR3 protein: CASSLRFAGESSTDTQYF. CDR3 DNA: TGTGCCAGCAGCTTAAGGTTCGCGGGAGAATCTAGCACAGATACGCAGTATTTT.

Concerning this clonotype: The junction shows a germline mismatch at one end, possibly a read error. The chain carries TRBV4-2 and TRBJ2-2; TRBD2 matches at 9 bases. Per germline, CDR1 LGHNA and CDR2 YNFKEQ. The CDR3 extends over 16 amino acids. CDR3 amino acids: CASSQLAGANSGELFF. As DNA, the CDR3 is TGTGCCAGCAGCCAATTAGCGGGAGCGAACTCCGGGGAGCTGTTTTTT.

This clonotype occurred many times. J is TRBJ2-1 and V is TRBV6-2 or TRBV6-3; D is ambiguous. CDR3 length: 14 amino acids. Per germline, CDR1 MNHEY and CDR2 SVGEGT. Deletions cut 0 bases from V and 6 bases from J, with 9 bases between. For the CDR3, the DNA is TGTGCCAGCAGTTACTCGCACCTTGTCAATGAGCAGTTCTTC. It encodes CASSYSHLVNEQFF.

The J gene is TRBJ2-1, the V gene TRBV2, with 11 bases lining up with TRBD2. The germline V gene has CDR1 SNHLY and CDR2 FYNNEI. J was trimmed by 3 bases and V by 6 bases; bases with no gene match: 7. The length of the CDR3 is 16 residues. CDR3 coding DNA: TGTGCCAGCAGCCCCCTGGGACTAGCGGACTACAATGAGCAGTTCTTC. This sequence encodes CASSPLGLADYNEQFF.

This clonotype was detected many times. The chain carries TRBV12-3 or TRBV12-4 and TRBJ2-3; possibly TRBD2 for D (5 bases). V was clipped by 2 bases and J by 1 base, with 7 bases between them. The CDR3 length is 14 residues. CDR3 in DNA: TGTGCCAGCAGTTTACAAGCGGGCACAGATACGCAGTATTTT. Its translation: CASSLQAGTDTQYF.